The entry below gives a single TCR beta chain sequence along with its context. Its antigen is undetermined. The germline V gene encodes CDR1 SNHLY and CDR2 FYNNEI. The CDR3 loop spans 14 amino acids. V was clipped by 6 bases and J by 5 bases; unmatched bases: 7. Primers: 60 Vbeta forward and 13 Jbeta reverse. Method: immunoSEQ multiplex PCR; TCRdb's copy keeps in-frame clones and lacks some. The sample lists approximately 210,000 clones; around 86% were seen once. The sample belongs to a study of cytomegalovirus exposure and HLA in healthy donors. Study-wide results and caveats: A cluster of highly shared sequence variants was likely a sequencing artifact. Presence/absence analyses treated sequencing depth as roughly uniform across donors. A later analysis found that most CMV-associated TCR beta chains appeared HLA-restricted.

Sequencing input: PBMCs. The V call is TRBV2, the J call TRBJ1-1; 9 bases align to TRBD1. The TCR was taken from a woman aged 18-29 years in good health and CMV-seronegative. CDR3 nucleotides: TGTGCCAGCAGCTACGACAGGGGGGGGACTGAAGCTTTCTTT. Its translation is CASSYDRGGTEAFF.